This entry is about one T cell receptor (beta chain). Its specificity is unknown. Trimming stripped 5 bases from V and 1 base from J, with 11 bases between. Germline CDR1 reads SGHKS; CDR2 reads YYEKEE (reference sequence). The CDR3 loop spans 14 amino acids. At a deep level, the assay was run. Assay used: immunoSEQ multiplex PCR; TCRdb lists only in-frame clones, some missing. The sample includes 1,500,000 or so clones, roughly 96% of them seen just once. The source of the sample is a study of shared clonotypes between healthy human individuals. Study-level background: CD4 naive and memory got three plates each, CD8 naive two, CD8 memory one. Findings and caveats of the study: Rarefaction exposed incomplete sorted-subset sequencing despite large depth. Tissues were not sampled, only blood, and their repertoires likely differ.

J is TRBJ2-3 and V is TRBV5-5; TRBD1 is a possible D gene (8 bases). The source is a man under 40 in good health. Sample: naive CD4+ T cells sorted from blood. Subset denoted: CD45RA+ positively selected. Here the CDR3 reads CASRAGQGTDTQYF. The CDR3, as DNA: TGTGCCAGCAGAGCGGGACAGGGCACAGATACGCAGTATTTT. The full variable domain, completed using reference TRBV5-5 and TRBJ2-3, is DAGVTQSPTHLIKTRGQQVTLRCSPISGHKSVSWYQQVLGQGPQFIFQYYEKEERGRGNFPDRFSARQFPNYSSELNVNALLLGDSALYLCASRAGQGTDTQYFGPGTRLTVL.